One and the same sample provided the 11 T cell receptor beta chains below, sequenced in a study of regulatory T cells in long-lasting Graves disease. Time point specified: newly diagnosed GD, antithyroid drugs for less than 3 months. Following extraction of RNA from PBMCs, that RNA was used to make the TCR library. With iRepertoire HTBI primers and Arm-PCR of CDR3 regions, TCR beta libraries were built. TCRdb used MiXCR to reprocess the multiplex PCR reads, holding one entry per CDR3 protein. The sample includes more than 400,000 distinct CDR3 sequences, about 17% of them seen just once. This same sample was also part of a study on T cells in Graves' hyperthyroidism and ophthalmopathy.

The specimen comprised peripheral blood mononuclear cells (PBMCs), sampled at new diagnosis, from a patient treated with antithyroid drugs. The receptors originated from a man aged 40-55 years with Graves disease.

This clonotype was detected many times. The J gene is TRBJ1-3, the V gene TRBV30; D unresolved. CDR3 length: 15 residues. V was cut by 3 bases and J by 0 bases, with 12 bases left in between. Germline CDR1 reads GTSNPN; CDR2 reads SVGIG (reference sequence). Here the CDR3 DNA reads TGTGCCTGGAGCCTTACGGGGAGCTCTGGAAACACCATATATTTT. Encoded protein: CAWSLTGSSGNTIYF.

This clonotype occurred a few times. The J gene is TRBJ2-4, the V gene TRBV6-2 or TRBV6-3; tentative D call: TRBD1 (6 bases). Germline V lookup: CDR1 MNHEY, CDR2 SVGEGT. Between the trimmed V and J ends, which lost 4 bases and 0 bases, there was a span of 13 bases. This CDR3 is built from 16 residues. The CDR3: CASSSGQILAKNIQYF. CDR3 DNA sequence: TGTGCCAGCAGTTCCGGACAGATACTAGCCAAAAACATTCAGTACTTC.

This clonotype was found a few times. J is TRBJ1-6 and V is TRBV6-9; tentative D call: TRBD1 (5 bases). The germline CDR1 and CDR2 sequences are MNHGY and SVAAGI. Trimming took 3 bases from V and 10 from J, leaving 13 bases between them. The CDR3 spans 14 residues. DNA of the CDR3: TGTGCCAGCAGTTACGCGCAGGGACCCTCACCCCTCCACTTT. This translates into CASSYAQGPSPLHF.

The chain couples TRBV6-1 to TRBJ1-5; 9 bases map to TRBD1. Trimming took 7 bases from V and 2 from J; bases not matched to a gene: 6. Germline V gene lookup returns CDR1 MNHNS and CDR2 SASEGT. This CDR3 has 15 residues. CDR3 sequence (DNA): TGTGCCAGCACTATAGACAGGGGGGGCAATCAGCCCCAGCATTTT. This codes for CASTIDRGGNQPQHF.

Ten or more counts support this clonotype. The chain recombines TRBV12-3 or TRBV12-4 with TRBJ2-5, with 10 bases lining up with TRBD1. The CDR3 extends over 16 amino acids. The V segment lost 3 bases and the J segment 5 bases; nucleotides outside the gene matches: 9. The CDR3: CASSFLDRGLRETQYF. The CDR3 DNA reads TGTGCCAGCAGTTTCCTTGACAGGGGGCTTCGGGAGACCCAGTACTTC.

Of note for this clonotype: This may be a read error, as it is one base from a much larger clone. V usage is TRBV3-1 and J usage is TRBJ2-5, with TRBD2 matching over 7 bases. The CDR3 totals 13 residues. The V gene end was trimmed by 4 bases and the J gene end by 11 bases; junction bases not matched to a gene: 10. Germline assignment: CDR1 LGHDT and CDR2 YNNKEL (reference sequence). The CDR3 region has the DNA TGTGCCAGCAGCCCTCCGGGGACTAAAGTTCAGTACTTC. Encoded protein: CASSPPGTKVQYF.

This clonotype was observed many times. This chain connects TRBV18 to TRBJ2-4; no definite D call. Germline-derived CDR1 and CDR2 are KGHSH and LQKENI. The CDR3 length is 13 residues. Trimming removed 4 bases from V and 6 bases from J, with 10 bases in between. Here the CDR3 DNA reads TGTGCCAGCTCACTCGAGACCGGAAACATTCAGTACTTC. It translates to CASSLETGNIQYF.

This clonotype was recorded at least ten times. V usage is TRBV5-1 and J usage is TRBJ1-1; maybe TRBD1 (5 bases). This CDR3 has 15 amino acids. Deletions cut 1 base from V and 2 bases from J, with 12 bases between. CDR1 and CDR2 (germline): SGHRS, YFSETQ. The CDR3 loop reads CASSLTGLSNTEAFF. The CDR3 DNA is TGCGCCAGCAGCTTGACGGGGCTGTCTAACACTGAAGCTTTCTTT.

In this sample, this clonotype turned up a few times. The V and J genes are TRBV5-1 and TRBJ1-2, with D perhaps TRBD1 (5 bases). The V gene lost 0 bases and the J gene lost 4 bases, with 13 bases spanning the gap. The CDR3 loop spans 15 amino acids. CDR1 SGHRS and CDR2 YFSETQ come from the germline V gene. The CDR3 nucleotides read TGCGCCAGCAGCTTGGGGAGGGGTGACTCCTATGGCTACACCTTC. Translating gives CASSLGRGDSYGYTF.

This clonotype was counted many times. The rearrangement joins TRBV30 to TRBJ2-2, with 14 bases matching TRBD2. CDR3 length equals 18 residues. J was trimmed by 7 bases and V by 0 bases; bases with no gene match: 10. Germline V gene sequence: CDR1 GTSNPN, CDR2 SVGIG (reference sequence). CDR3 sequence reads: CAWSVKGLAGGKSGELFF. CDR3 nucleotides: TGTGCCTGGAGTGTTAAAGGACTAGCGGGAGGAAAGAGCGGGGAGCTGTTTTTT.

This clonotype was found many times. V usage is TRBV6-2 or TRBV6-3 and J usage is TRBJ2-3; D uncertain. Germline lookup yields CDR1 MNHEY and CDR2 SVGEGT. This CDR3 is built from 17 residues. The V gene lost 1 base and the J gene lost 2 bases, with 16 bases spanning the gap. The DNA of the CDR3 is TGTGCCAGCAGTTACTACCTAAGTAACACCTTCACAGATACGCAGTATTTT. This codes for CASSYYLSNTFTDTQYF.